The T cell receptor beta chain described here comes from a study of cytomegalovirus exposure and HLA in healthy donors. Study outcomes and limitations: Sequencing depth across donors, presence/absence analyses assumed, was roughly uniform. The listing of 150 or so TCR beta chains classed them as cytomegalovirus-associated. Information on immune exposure was restricted to one variable (CMV serostatus). For TCR beta chains, V- and J-gene trimming was later linked to a missense DCLRE1C variant.

Worth noting for this clone: The antigen remains unidentified. The sample holds other DNA sequences that translate to the same CDR3.

PCR employed 60 Vbeta and 13 Jbeta primers. Repertoires were generated with immunoSEQ multiplex PCR, while TCRdb's copy carries only in-frame clones and drops some. The sample has 150,000 to 200,000 clones; 55% to 65% are singletons. The germline V and J ends were trimmed by 9 bases and 8 bases, with 10 bases remaining between them. This CDR3 is 11 amino acids long. CDR1 and CDR2 from the germline V gene are MDHEN and SYDVKM. The receptor's source is a man aged 40-49 years in good health and CMV-seronegative. Material for sequencing was PBMCs. The V gene is TRBV28, the J gene TRBJ2-2; D remains unclear. CDR3 region: CASWQAGELFF. The CDR3, as DNA: TGTGCCAGTTGGCAGGCTGGGGAGCTGTTTTTT.